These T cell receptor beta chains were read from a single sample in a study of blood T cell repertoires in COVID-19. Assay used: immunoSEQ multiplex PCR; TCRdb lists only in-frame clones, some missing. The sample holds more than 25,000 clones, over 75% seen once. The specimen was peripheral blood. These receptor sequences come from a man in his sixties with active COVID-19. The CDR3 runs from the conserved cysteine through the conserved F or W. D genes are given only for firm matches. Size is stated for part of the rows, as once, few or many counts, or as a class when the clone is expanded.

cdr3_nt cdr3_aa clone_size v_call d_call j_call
TGTGCCAGTAGTGGACAGGGAAGGAGAAACACCATATATTTT CASSGQGRRNTIYF few TRBV19 TRBD1 TRBJ1-3
TGCGCCAGCAGCGCCCCTTTCAGGAGCGGCACCAGCCCCAACGCAGATACGCAGTATTTT CASSAPFRSGTSPNADTQYF - TRBV5-1 - TRBJ2-3
TGTGCCAGCAGCTCTAGGGGGGGTACAGGCTTTATAGCCAAAAACATTCAGTACTTC CASSSRGGTGFIAKNIQYF - TRBV11-2 - TRBJ2-4
TGTGCCAGCAGCCAAGTAGAGTACGAGCAGTACTTC CASSQVEYEQYF - TRBV3-1/TRBV3-2 - TRBJ2-7
TGCGCCAGCAGCTTGGTAGCGGGGAACACCGGGGAGCTGTTTTTT CASSLVAGNTGELFF - TRBV5-1 TRBD2 TRBJ2-2
TGTGCCAGCAGCTCAAAGACTAGCGGGAGGAGAAATGAGCAGTTCTTC CASSSKTSGRRNEQFF - TRBV7-2 TRBD2 TRBJ2-1
TGTGCCAGCAGCGCCGGGACAGGGGGGTACGAGCAGTACTTC CASSAGTGGYEQYF - TRBV9 TRBD1 TRBJ2-7
TGTGCCAGCAGCTCCCAACAGGGGACTAATGAAAAACTGTTTTTT CASSSQQGTNEKLFF - TRBV11-2 TRBD1 TRBJ1-4
TGCGCCAGCAGCTTGGCTAGCGGAGTGCAAACCTACGAGCAGTACTTC CASSLASGVQTYEQYF medium-sized TRBV5-1 TRBD2 TRBJ2-7
TGCGCCAGCGGCGTCGGACACCTTAATGAAAAACTGTTTTTT CASGVGHLNEKLFF - TRBV5-1 - TRBJ1-4
TGTGCCAGTAAGGAGGGGACTAGCGCCTACAATGAGCAGTTCTTC CASKEGTSAYNEQFF - TRBV19 TRBD2 TRBJ2-1
TGTGCCAGCAGTGAATCGGGGGTCCCAGGGATCGGCTACACCTTC CASSESGVPGIGYTF - TRBV2 - TRBJ1-2
TGCAGTGCTAGACACAGTTATGGCTACACCTTC CSARHSYGYTF - TRBV20-1 - TRBJ1-2
TGTGCCATCAGTGAGTCAGGGAGCTCCTACAATGAGCAGTTCTTC CAISESGSSYNEQFF - TRBV10-3 - TRBJ2-1
TGTGCCAGCAGCTTGGGACAGCGCTATCAGCCCCAGCATTTT CASSLGQRYQPQHF - TRBV7-2 TRBD1 TRBJ1-5
TGTGCCAGTAGTTCGACTCGGGGTAGCCAAGAGACCCAGTACTTC CASSSTRGSQETQYF once TRBV19 - TRBJ2-5
TGTGCCAGCAGTTACTACAGACTAAACACCGGGGAGCTGTTTTTT CASSYYRLNTGELFF - TRBV6-5 - TRBJ2-2
TGTGCCAGCAGCCCGGGGGGGTTAGGTGAGAATGAGCAGTTCTTC CASSPGGLGENEQFF - TRBV11-1 TRBD2 TRBJ2-1
TGTGCCACCAGTGATTTGACTAGTGAAGCTTTCTTT CATSDLTSEAFF - TRBV24-1 - TRBJ1-1
TGTGCCAGCAGCCAAGCGGGAGGGCGCACCGGGGAGCTGTTTTTT CASSQAGGRTGELFF - TRBV3-1/TRBV3-2 TRBD2 TRBJ2-2
TGTGCCAGCAGCTTTACTAGCGGGGGGATAAGCTCCTACAATGAGCAGTTCTTC CASSFTSGGISSYNEQFF - TRBV11-2 TRBD2 TRBJ2-1
TGTGCCAGCAGTGAGAGACAGGGGGCGCTTACTGAAGCTTTCTTT CASSERQGALTEAFF - TRBV25-1 TRBD1 TRBJ1-1
TGTGCCAGCAAGGGCGGGAGCTACAATGAGCAGTTCTTC CASKGGSYNEQFF - TRBV11-3 TRBD2 TRBJ2-1
TGTGCCAGCAGTGGGACTTCCAATGAGCAGTTCTTC CASSGTSNEQFF once TRBV2 - TRBJ2-1
TGTGCCAGCAGTCCCGCCCGGGACAGGGGTCCGAGTTACACCTTC CASSPARDRGPSYTF - TRBV6-5 TRBD1 TRBJ1-2
TGCGCCAGCAGTCCACAGGACAATGAGCAGTTCTTC CASSPQDNEQFF - TRBV10-2 - TRBJ2-1
TGTGCCAGCAGTTTAATCTTCCGGACTAGCGGTCCCTCCTACAATGAGCAGTTCTTC CASSLIFRTSGPSYNEQFF - TRBV27 TRBD2 TRBJ2-1
TGCGCCAGCAGTGAGTCCCGCGGACTAGCGGGCTACAATGAGCAGTTCTTC CASSESRGLAGYNEQFF - TRBV10-1 TRBD2 TRBJ2-1
TGTGCCAGCTCACCAGCGCTAGCGGGACGGAAGACCCAGTACTTC CASSPALAGRKTQYF - TRBV18 TRBD2 TRBJ2-5
TGTGCCATCAGTGCGGGGACTGAAGCTTTCTTT CAISAGTEAFF few TRBV10-3 - TRBJ1-1
TGCGCCAGCAGCGCTTTTGGACAGGGCCCGAACACTGAAGCTTTCTTT CASSAFGQGPNTEAFF - TRBV5-1 TRBD1 TRBJ1-1
TGTGCCAGCAGTTATGGCACGGGTTACACTGAAGCTTTCTTT CASSYGTGYTEAFF - TRBV6-6 - TRBJ1-1
TGTGCCAGCAGCCCCTCTAGGGGCAAGGGCGACTACACCTTC CASSPSRGKGDYTF once TRBV4-2 - TRBJ1-2
TGTGCCAGCAGCCGACTAGGACAGGGGAATTCACCCCTCCACTTT CASSRLGQGNSPLHF - TRBV7-9 TRBD1 TRBJ1-6
TGTGCCAGCAGTGCCGGACTAGTCGGAGATACGCAGTATTTT CASSAGLVGDTQYF - TRBV6-4 TRBD2 TRBJ2-3
TGTGCCAGCAGTGAAGCGCGGGGCAGGCGAACCCAAGAGACCCAGTACTTC CASSEARGRRTQETQYF - TRBV2 - TRBJ2-5
TGTGCCAGCTCGGAAGGACAGGGAGGGACTGAAGCTTTCTTT CASSEGQGGTEAFF - TRBV18 TRBD1 TRBJ1-1
TGTGCCAGCGACAGGGGTGATGGCCTCCAAGAGACCCAGTACTTC CASDRGDGLQETQYF - TRBV7-8 TRBD1 TRBJ2-5
TGCGCCAGCAGGGCGACAATCCAAGAGACCCAGTACTTC CASRATIQETQYF - TRBV5-1 - TRBJ2-5
TGTGCCAGTACCCCCCCCGGGGGGGGATATGGCTACACCTTC CASTPPGGGYGYTF - TRBV19 - TRBJ1-2
TGCAGCGTTAGCCCCACAGGGTACCCCTATGGCTACACCTTC CSVSPTGYPYGYTF - TRBV29-1 - TRBJ1-2
TGTGCCAGCAGCGGGTTCATAGCGGGAGTGGGGACCGGGGAGCTGTTTTTT CASSGFIAGVGTGELFF once TRBV9 TRBD2 TRBJ2-2
TGTGCCAGCAGAGGGCGGGGACAGGGTGACGAGCAGTACTTC CASRGRGQGDEQYF - TRBV3-1/TRBV3-2 TRBD1 TRBJ2-7
TGTGCCACCAGTGATTTGAGGGGTCGCACCGGGGAGCTGTTTTTT CATSDLRGRTGELFF - TRBV24-1 - TRBJ2-2
TGTGCCATTTCAAGCGGGGGGCCATACAATGAGCAGTTCTTC CAISSGGPYNEQFF - TRBV19 TRBD2 TRBJ2-1
TGTGCCAGCAGGGCAGTAGGGGAATATGGCTACACCTTC CASRAVGEYGYTF few TRBV27 - TRBJ1-2
TGTGCCAGCAGTGACAGGGGAGAGACCCAGTACTTC CASSDRGETQYF - TRBV28 TRBD1 TRBJ2-5
TGTGCCAGCAGCCGACGGGACAGGGGGCGAAACTATGGCTACACCTTC CASSRRDRGRNYGYTF - TRBV5-8 TRBD1 TRBJ1-2
TGTGCCAGCAGCCGACTTGGGGGGACAGGGAGCAACGAGCAGTACTTC CASSRLGGTGSNEQYF - TRBV14 TRBD1 TRBJ2-7
TGCGCCAGCAGCCACGGGACAGAACACAAAAACATTCAGTACTTC CASSHGTEHKNIQYF - TRBV5-1 TRBD1 TRBJ2-4
TGTGCCAGCAGCTTAGCCCAGGGGAGGGCTGAAGCTTTCTTT CASSLAQGRAEAFF - TRBV7-2 - TRBJ1-1
TGCGCCAGCAGCTTGCGGACAGGTGGAAACACCATATATTTT CASSLRTGGNTIYF once TRBV5-1 TRBD1 TRBJ1-3
TGCGCCAGCAGCTTGGGGAGCCTGAGAGAGACCCAGTACTTC CASSLGSLRETQYF - TRBV5-1 - TRBJ2-5
TGTGCCAGCATCCCCTCGGGGGGCTCCTACGAGCAGTACTTC CASIPSGGSYEQYF - TRBV6-5 TRBD2 TRBJ2-7
TGTGCCAGCAGCCTTCTAGGCGCGGGAGATACGCAGTATTTT CASSLLGAGDTQYF - TRBV7-7 - TRBJ2-3
TGTGCCAGTAGTATCCGGGGCGGGAGGGCCAATGAGCAGTTCTTC CASSIRGGRANEQFF once TRBV19 TRBD2 TRBJ2-1
TGCAGCGTTGTCACACCGCAAATCCACGAGCAGTACTTC CSVVTPQIHEQYF once TRBV29-1 - TRBJ2-7
TGTGCCAGCAGTTCTGTACAGGGGTTGACTGAAGCTTTCTTT CASSSVQGLTEAFF - TRBV6-5 TRBD1 TRBJ1-1
TGTGCCAGCAGCTTAGCGGATCGTGGGTCACCCCTCCACTTT CASSLADRGSPLHF - TRBV7-3 - TRBJ1-6
TGTGCCTGTAGCAGGAGGGCCGTCCGGGAGCTGTTTTTT CACSRRAVRELFF - TRBV28 - TRBJ2-2